This entry is about one T cell receptor beta chain. The source of the sample is a study of blood T cell repertoires in COVID-19. Turning to the study itself: The United States, Italy and Spain were the sources of the acute and convalescent COVID-19 samples.

Original analysis: Reference gene primer amplification in the assay estimated nucleated cell counts. Clones were read by immunoSEQ multiplex PCR, and TCRdb kept only the in-frame ones, dropping some. V and J calls and clone size are given by that table; D and trimming were obtained from the DNA. The sample consists of roughly 60,000 clones, over 75% of them appearing once. The V gene lost 0 bases and the J gene lost 6 bases, with 17 bases spanning the gap. Germline CDR1 reads KGHSH; CDR2 reads LQKENI. The CDR3 has 16 amino acids. Sequences were obtained from peripheral blood. The TCR sequence derives from a man aged 50 to 60 with active COVID-19. This chain uses TRBV18 with TRBJ1-2, with D possibly being TRBD1 (6 bases). CDR3 sequence reads: CASSPPRRDIVNGYTF. CDR3 nucleotides: TGTGCCAGCTCACCACCGAGACGGGACATTGTGAATGGCTACACCTTC.